The present T cell receptor (beta chain) was sequenced within a study of cytomegalovirus exposure and HLA in healthy donors. Study conclusions and caveats: Equally common other TCR beta chains were less clonally expanded than HLA-associated ones, a later analysis found. Cytomegalovirus association was assigned to approximately 160 TCR beta chains. The authors assumed roughly uniform sequencing depth across donors for presence/absence analyses. With later analysis, a missense DCLRE1C variant became linked to TCR beta V- and J-gene trimming.

The CDR3 sequence is 16 residues long. V was clipped by 0 bases and J by 3 bases, with 15 bases between them. The V gene's germline CDR1 is SGHTA and CDR2 FQGTGA. Amplification used 60 Vbeta primers and 13 Jbeta primers. Only in-frame clones appear in the TCRdb table, and some are missing; sequencing was by immunoSEQ multiplex PCR. With approximately 130,000 clones in the sample, the ten largest clones hold 1.5% to 2%. Points on this clone: Its cognate antigen is unknown.

Sequencing was done on a sample of PBMCs. This chain joins TRBV7-3 and TRBJ2-7, with D possibly matching TRBD2 (6 bases). The TCR sequence derives from a woman aged 60 to 75 in good health and CMV-seronegative. CDR3 protein: CASSLTVTRASYEQYF. The CDR3 DNA is TGTGCCAGCAGCTTAACGGTGACTAGGGCGAGCTACGAGCAGTACTTC.